The clone carrying this T cell receptor (beta chain) was seen a handful of times. Its target is unknown. Amplified regions were TCR beta CDR3 sequences from RNA transcripts. An initial round of RT-PCR targeting the TCR CDR3 relied on the HTBI primer set. MiXCR, applied by TCRdb to the multiplex PCR reads, yields one record per CDR3 protein. The profile shows 800,000 or so distinct CDR3 sequences, roughly 40% of them singletons. This entry belongs to a study of T cells in Graves' hyperthyroidism and ophthalmopathy. For the study at large: The initial diagnosis was the point when peripheral blood was collected, ahead of any treatment.

The CDR3 is 16 residues long. In germline, CDR1 is SEHNR, CDR2 FQNEAQ (reference sequence). The V and J ends lost 5 bases and 0 bases, in that order; junction bases with no gene match: 9. It was uncontrolled infection, other autoimmune disease, pregnancy or lactation that excluded patients. PBMCs were collected from an approximately 9.4 ml volume of fresh peripheral blood. Points from the study as a whole: Blood held most thyroid clonotypes expanded above 0.001 frequency.

The chain joins TRBV7-9 to TRBJ2-5; 7 bases agree with TRBD1. The sequenced sample was blood. The receptor comes from a man between 18 and 35 years old with Graves' hyperthyroidism. CDR3 sequence: CASSGPEGQNQETQYF. Written as DNA, the CDR3 is TGTGCCAGCAGCGGACCAGAGGGACAGAACCAAGAGACCCAGTACTTC. Together with reference TRBV7-9 and TRBJ2-5, the CDR3 gives the full variable domain: DTGVSQNPRHKITKRGQNVTFRCDPISEHNRLYWYRQTLGQGPEFLTYFQNEAQLEKSRLLSDRFSAERPKGSFSTLEIQRTEQGDSAMYLCASSGPEGQNQETQYFGPGTRLLVL.